These 2 T cell receptor beta chains share one sample of origin, sequenced in a study of human T cells and chemical hapten exposure. The time point was: patch test 1, 2 weeks after DPC sensitization. Treatment of the sample: therapeutic diphenylcyclopropenone sensitization with weekly scalp DPC. TCRdb independently ran MiXCR on the RACE reads; one entry per CDR3 protein. The table includes approximately 100,000 distinct CDR3 sequences, 11% detected once. The sample was whole blood, taken in connection with sensitization to the hapten diphenylcyclopropenone (DPC). These receptors all stem from a woman aged 40 to 50 with alopecia areata. Some clones in this sample may be carry-over from other donors' samples.

The chain has TRBV9 and TRBJ2-5; the D is unclear. Looked up from germline, CDR1 is SGDLS and CDR2 is YYNGEE. CDR3 size: 12 residues. V gave up 0 bases and J gave up 5 bases, with 5 bases separating them. The CDR3 spells CASSVGQETQYF. The DNA for the CDR3 is TGTGCCAGCAGCGTAGGCCAGGAGACCCAGTACTTC. Using reference TRBV9 and TRBJ2-5 for the parts outside the CDR3, the full variable domain is DSGVTQTPKHLITATGQRVTLRCSPRSGDLSVYWYQQSLDQGLQFLIQYYNGEERAKGNILERFSAQQFPDLHSELNLSSLELGDSALYFCASSVGQETQYFGPGTRLLVL.

CDR3 sequence (DNA): TGTGCCAGCAGCCCCTTTGCCCCGGGACAGGGGTTCGCTATTCGGTTCTTC. Protein product: CASSPFAPGQGFAIRFF. The V call is TRBV12-3 or TRBV12-4, the J call TRBJ2-1, with 10 bases lining up with TRBD1. Germline trimming cut 6 bases from V and 15 bases from J; bases unmatched to any gene: 23. The CDR3 is 17 residues long.